This TCR beta chain was identified in a study of T cell responses to AZD1222 COVID-19 vaccine. Study-wide findings and caveats: Baseline seropositives among AZD1222 recipients totaled only 5 to 7. Possibly, clonal diversity was underestimated; donors were largely white British and included more females. Only after the peak T cell response were repertoires sampled. Nearly half of spike-specific TCRs reportedly target unmutated variant regions.

Details on this clone: Antigen unknown.

Assay used: immunoSEQ multiplex PCR; TCRdb lists only in-frame clones, some missing. The repertoire has around 160,000 clones, around nine tenths of them found once; the top ten carry more than 5.5%. Trimming took 6 bases from V and 3 from J; bases not matched to a gene: 4. Germline loops: CDR1 MDHEN, CDR2 SYDVKM. This CDR3 has 14 residues. The TCR sequence derives from an adult in good health. Sequences were derived from peripheral blood, sampled on day 0 of AZD1222 vaccination. V gene TRBV28 combines with J gene TRBJ1-4, with TRBD1 identical over 7 bases. CDR3 region: CASRRGQPNEKLFF. CDR3 sequence (DNA): TGTGCCAGCAGACGGGGACAGCCTAATGAAAAACTGTTTTTT.